This TCR beta chain was recorded in a study of cytomegalovirus exposure and HLA in healthy donors. Study at large: There were over 350 genotyped donors. Of these, 81% fell in the genetic ancestry cluster associated with self-reported Caucasian donors. Broader study findings: Fewer N-insertions (relative to the approximately 670-donor mean) were reportedly seen in an Asian-associated ancestry cluster in a later analysis. Most TCR beta V segments were productive about 90% or about 30% of the time in an earlier analysis.

There were likely unrecorded immune exposures, though donors were nominally healthy when sampled. The PCR had 60 Vbeta and 13 Jbeta primers. Clones were read by immunoSEQ multiplex PCR, and TCRdb kept only the in-frame ones, dropping some. The sample has 80,000 or so clones, less than 80% seen once. A word on this clone: Its antigen is unknown.

This CDR3 is built from 16 residues. Germline loops: CDR1 SGHNT, CDR2 YENEEA. V was pared by 0 bases and J by 4 bases, with 2 bases of the junction left unmatched. The receptor was derived from a young man in good health and CMV-seropositive. The source material was PBMCs. The chain uses TRBV11-3 and TRBJ2-2; 10 bases map to TRBD2. The CDR3 protein is CASSLESSGGTGELFF. The CDR3 DNA reads as TGTGCCAGCAGCTTAGAGTCTAGCGGGGGCACCGGGGAGCTGTTTTTT.